This record looks at one T cell receptor beta chain sequence and its context. The protocol attached unique molecular identifiers to individual cDNA molecules. TCRdb itself ran the 5' RACE reads through MiXCR, one entry per CDR3 protein. The table lists roughly 53,000 distinct CDR3 sequences, around 12% of them singletons. This specimen comes from a study of early T cells in non-severe SARS-CoV-2 infection. Per germline, CDR1 SGHTA and CDR2 FQGNSA. V was pared by 5 bases and J by 7 bases, with 12 bases between. The CDR3 has 12 amino acids. This clonotype was obtained from an adult who was a healthcare worker with PCR-confirmed SARS-CoV-2 infection or an uninfected control (not recorded which). This rearrangement joins TRBV7-2 to TRBJ2-7, with D hard to call. The source was whole blood, collected at baseline. The CDR3 loop reads CASSRNSGEQYF. The CDR3, as DNA: TGTGCCAGCAGCCGAAACTCTGGAGAGCAGTACTTC.